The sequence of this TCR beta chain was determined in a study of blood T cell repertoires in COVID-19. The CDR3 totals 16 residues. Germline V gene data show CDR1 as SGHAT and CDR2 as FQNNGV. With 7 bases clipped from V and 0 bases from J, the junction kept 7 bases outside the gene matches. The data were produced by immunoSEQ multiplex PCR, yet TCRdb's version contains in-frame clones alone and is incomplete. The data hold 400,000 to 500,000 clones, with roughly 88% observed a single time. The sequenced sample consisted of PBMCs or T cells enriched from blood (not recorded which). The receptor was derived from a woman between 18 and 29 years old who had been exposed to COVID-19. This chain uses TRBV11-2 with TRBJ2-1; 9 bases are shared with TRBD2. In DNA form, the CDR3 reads TGTGCCAGCACCACCCAAGCGGGGGGCTCCTACAATGAGCAGTTCTTC. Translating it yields CASTTQAGGSYNEQFF.